The T cell receptor beta chain described here comes from a study of beta chain features in type 1 diabetes. Broader study findings: All four CD4+ subsets from Type 1 diabetes patients carried moderately but significantly shorter TCRB CDR3s.

Sequenced material consisted of expressed TCRB transcripts (all of the isolated RNA was reverse transcribed). TCRdb keeps only in-frame clones here, not all; method: immunoSEQ multiplex PCR. The table includes 600,000 to 700,000 clones, 9.5% to 15% detected once. CD45RO/CCR7/CD25/CD127/CD95/CD27 staining was used to isolate CD4+ naive, central memory, regulatory and stem cell-like memory cells by sorting. Remarks on this clone: Its matching antigen is unknown.

The CDR3 length is 14 residues. CDR1 MNHNS and CDR2 SASEGT come from the germline V gene. Unmatched junction bases numbered 8, after V lost 7 bases and J lost 3 bases. The chain uses TRBV6-1 and TRBJ2-7; 8 bases map to TRBD1. Sequencing was carried out using naive CD4+ T cells from blood. The TCR originated in a man between 25 and 39 years old with type 1 diabetes. The CDR3 protein is CASIFYRGSYEQYF. The CDR3 bases are TGTGCCAGCATTTTTTACAGGGGGAGCTACGAGCAGTACTTC.